This entry describes one T cell receptor (beta chain). Profiled with immunoSEQ multiplex PCR; TCRdb holds only in-frame clones, not every one. The data contain 15,000 to 20,000 clones, approximately 91% of them seen just once; the ten biggest clones take up about 16%. The V end was cut by 1 base, the J end by 3 bases, with 10 bases between. The CDR3 extends over 15 amino acids. CDR1 is SGHTA and CDR2 is FQGTGA in the germline V gene. These data originate in a study of blood T cell repertoires in COVID-19. About the research overall: Sources were T cells, B-cell-depleted T cells, or PBMCs; the material itself was cDNA or gDNA.

This rearrangement joins TRBV7-3 to TRBJ2-1; D is unresolved. Sample: peripheral blood. This receptor was obtained from a human donor in a cohort sampled during active COVID-19. Written as DNA, the CDR3 is TGTGCCAGCAGCTTAAACCCTTCCGGCTACAATGAGCAGTTCTTC. Amino acid sequence: CASSLNPSGYNEQFF.